This T cell receptor beta chain originates from a study of cytomegalovirus exposure and HLA in healthy donors. Study outcomes and limitations: A previous analysis found most TCR beta V segments productive roughly 87% or roughly 30% of the time.

This clone was seen once. Its antigen is not known. CDR3 length: 15 amino acids. The germline V gene has CDR1 SNHLY and CDR2 FYNNEI. The V and J ends lost 6 bases and 3 bases, in that order; junction bases with no gene match: 5. The study ran its PCR with 60 Vbeta and 13 Jbeta primers. Assay used: immunoSEQ multiplex PCR; TCRdb lists only in-frame clones, some missing. The profile shows over 110,000 clones, around 82% of them singletons. This receptor was obtained from a woman aged 40 to 50 in good health and CMV-seropositive. This chain joins TRBV2 and TRBJ2-3, with 11 bases aligning to TRBD2. Sequenced: PBMCs. CDR3 DNA sequence: TGTGCCAGCAGCGTACTAGCGGGAGAAACAGATACGCAGTATTTT. Translation: CASSVLAGETDTQYF.